The sequence of this T cell receptor beta chain was determined in a study of CD8 T cells in Susac syndrome. Sequencing of TCR beta was performed on blood CD8+ T cells and on blood CD4+ T cells. The length of the CDR3 is 14 residues. Germline V lookup: CDR1 LGHNA, CDR2 YNFKEQ. The V end lost 1 base, the J end lost 1 base, and 7 bases lay between the germline ends. RNA totalling roughly 0.45 to 1 ug underwent reverse transcription with random hexamers. By means of immunoSEQ multiplex PCR, TCR beta CDR3 spanning 54 Vbeta and 13 Jbeta underwent amplification. TCRdb processed the immunoSEQ multiplex PCR reads anew with MiXCR; each CDR3 protein has one entry. The sample includes approximately 230,000 distinct CDR3 sequences, 85% to 95% of them seen just once.

The TCR originated in a human donor with multiple sclerosis. The sequenced sample was CD4+ T cells from PBMCs. This rearrangement joins TRBV4-2 to TRBJ2-5; D not certain. DNA of the CDR3: TGTGCCAGCAGCCAAGTTGGGCGCCAAGAGACCCAGTACTTC. Amino acids: CASSQVGRQETQYF.